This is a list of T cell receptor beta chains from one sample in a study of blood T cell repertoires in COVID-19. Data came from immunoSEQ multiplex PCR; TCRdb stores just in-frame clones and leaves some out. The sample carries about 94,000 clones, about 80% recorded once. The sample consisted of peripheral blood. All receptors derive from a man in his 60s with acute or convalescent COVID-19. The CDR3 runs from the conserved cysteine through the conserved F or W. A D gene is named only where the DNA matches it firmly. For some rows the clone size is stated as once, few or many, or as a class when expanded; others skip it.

CDR3aa: CSVDSGTGNTEAFF
CDR3nt: TGCAGCGTTGACTCCGGGACAGGGAACACTGAAGCTTTCTTT
d_gene: TRBD1
len: 14
abundance: .
j_gene: TRBJ1-1
v_gene: TRBV29-1

CDR3aa: CASSPAGNQPQHF
CDR3nt: TGTGCCAGCTCACCCGCAGGCAATCAGCCCCAGCATTTT
d_gene: .
len: 13
abundance: .
j_gene: TRBJ1-5
v_gene: TRBV18

CDR3aa: CASSLGKRTSGAYNEQFF
CDR3nt: TGTGCCAGCAGCTTAGGAAAAAGGACTAGCGGGGCCTACAATGAGCAGTTCTTC
d_gene: TRBD2
len: 18
abundance: .
j_gene: TRBJ2-1
v_gene: TRBV11-2

CDR3aa: CASSRTGQGPQPQHF
CDR3nt: TGTGCCAGCAGTCGAACGGGACAGGGCCCTCAGCCCCAGCATTTT
d_gene: TRBD1
len: 15
abundance: once
j_gene: TRBJ1-5
v_gene: TRBV6-5

CDR3aa: CAISESTLTGGSNEQFF
CDR3nt: TGTGCCATCAGTGAGTCGACTCTGACAGGGGGTTCGAATGAGCAGTTCTTC
d_gene: TRBD1
len: 17
abundance: .
j_gene: TRBJ2-1
v_gene: TRBV10-3

CDR3aa: CASPDRQGPDTQYF
CDR3nt: TGTGCCAGCCCCGACAGACAGGGCCCAGATACGCAGTATTTT
d_gene: TRBD1
len: 14
abundance: .
j_gene: TRBJ2-3
v_gene: TRBV2

CDR3aa: CASSLNRAGNTIYF
CDR3nt: TGTGCCAGCAGCCTAAACAGGGCAGGGAACACCATATATTTT
d_gene: .
len: 14
abundance: .
j_gene: TRBJ1-3
v_gene: TRBV7-8

CDR3aa: CASSRGGGGTPKQFF
CDR3nt: TGTGCCAGCAGCCGAGGGGGCGGGGGGACCCCCAAGCAGTTCTTC
d_gene: .
len: 15
abundance: .
j_gene: TRBJ2-1
v_gene: TRBV27

CDR3aa: CATSRADREYYGYTF
CDR3nt: TGTGCCACCAGCAGAGCGGACAGGGAATACTATGGCTACACCTTC
d_gene: TRBD1
len: 15
abundance: .
j_gene: TRBJ1-2
v_gene: TRBV15

CDR3aa: CASSGDRATNEKLFF
CDR3nt: TGTGCCAGCAGTGGGGACAGGGCAACTAATGAAAAACTGTTTTTT
d_gene: TRBD1
len: 15
abundance: .
j_gene: TRBJ1-4
v_gene: TRBV2

CDR3aa: CASSFGTGITGELFF
CDR3nt: TGTGCCAGCAGTTTTGGGACAGGGATCACCGGGGAGCTGTTTTTT
d_gene: TRBD1
len: 15
abundance: .
j_gene: TRBJ2-2
v_gene: TRBV5-6

CDR3aa: CASSRQGARTEAFF
CDR3nt: TGTGCCAGTAGTAGACAGGGGGCGAGGACTGAAGCTTTCTTT
d_gene: TRBD1
len: 14
abundance: .
j_gene: TRBJ1-1
v_gene: TRBV19

CDR3aa: CSAGTGDYEQYF
CDR3nt: TGCAGCGCTGGGACAGGGGATTACGAGCAGTACTTC
d_gene: TRBD1
len: 12
abundance: few
j_gene: TRBJ2-7
v_gene: TRBV29-1

CDR3aa: CASSPVYSGANVLTF
CDR3nt: TGTGCCAGCAGCCCAGTGTACTCTGGGGCCAACGTCCTGACTTTC
d_gene: .
len: 15
abundance: .
j_gene: TRBJ2-6
v_gene: TRBV7-9

CDR3aa: CASSPGILAGIERNTEAFF
CDR3nt: TGCGCCAGCAGCCCAGGTATCTTGGCGGGAATCGAAAGGAACACTGAAGCTTTCTTT
d_gene: .
len: 19
abundance: .
j_gene: TRBJ1-1
v_gene: TRBV5-1

CDR3aa: CASSYSGTIHTDTQYF
CDR3nt: TGTGCCAGCAGTTACTCAGGGACTATCCACACAGATACGCAGTATTTT
d_gene: TRBD2
len: 16
abundance: .
j_gene: TRBJ2-3
v_gene: TRBV6-5

CDR3aa: CASSLAGTGTYEQYF
CDR3nt: TGTGCCAGCAGCTTGGCCGGGACAGGAACCTACGAGCAGTACTTC
d_gene: TRBD1
len: 15
abundance: .
j_gene: TRBJ2-7
v_gene: TRBV5-5

CDR3aa: CSSRQGVTEAFF
CDR3nt: TGCAGCTCTCGACAGGGGGTCACTGAAGCTTTCTTT
d_gene: TRBD1
len: 12
abundance: .
j_gene: TRBJ1-1
v_gene: TRBV29-1

CDR3aa: CASSATAGPTMNTEAFF
CDR3nt: TGCGCCAGCAGCGCAACAGCAGGGCCCACCATGAACACTGAAGCTTTCTTT
d_gene: .
len: 17
abundance: .
j_gene: TRBJ1-1
v_gene: TRBV5-1

CDR3aa: CASSALTGFNDEQYF
CDR3nt: TGTGCCAGCAGCGCCCTGACAGGGTTTAATGACGAGCAGTACTTC
d_gene: TRBD1
len: 15
abundance: .
j_gene: TRBJ2-7
v_gene: TRBV9

CDR3aa: CASSQQGRAFYGYTF
CDR3nt: TGTGCCAGCAGTCAACAAGGCAGGGCCTTCTATGGCTACACCTTC
d_gene: .
len: 15
abundance: .
j_gene: TRBJ1-2
v_gene: TRBV6-5

CDR3aa: CASSLDGAIGQGKGGNTIYF
CDR3nt: TGTGCCAGCAGCTTAGATGGGGCTATCGGGCAGGGGAAAGGTGGAAACACCATATATTTT
d_gene: .
len: 20
abundance: once
j_gene: TRBJ1-3
v_gene: TRBV11-2

CDR3aa: CASSLVQATPEAFF
CDR3nt: TGCGCCAGCAGCTTGGTACAGGCCACCCCTGAAGCTTTCTTT
d_gene: .
len: 14
abundance: .
j_gene: TRBJ1-1
v_gene: TRBV5-1

CDR3aa: CSASSGHEQYF
CDR3nt: TGCAGTGCTTCCAGCGGCCACGAGCAGTACTTC
d_gene: .
len: 11
abundance: .
j_gene: TRBJ2-7
v_gene: TRBV20-1

CDR3aa: CASSSTPTGTGDGYTF
CDR3nt: TGTGCCAGTAGTTCTACTCCGACAGGGACGGGTGATGGCTACACCTTC
d_gene: TRBD1
len: 16
abundance: few
j_gene: TRBJ1-2
v_gene: TRBV19

CDR3aa: CASSFSGQGAYGYTF
CDR3nt: TGTGCCAGCAGCTTCTCCGGACAGGGGGCGTACGGCTACACCTTC
d_gene: TRBD1
len: 15
abundance: .
j_gene: TRBJ1-2
v_gene: TRBV7-2

CDR3aa: CASREGQGNTEAFF
CDR3nt: TGTGCCAGCAGGGAGGGACAGGGAAACACTGAAGCTTTCTTT
d_gene: TRBD1
len: 14
abundance: .
j_gene: TRBJ1-1
v_gene: TRBV7-3

CDR3aa: CASSFIQGTGNTIYF
CDR3nt: TGTGCCAGCAGCTTTATACAGGGGACTGGAAACACCATATATTTT
d_gene: TRBD1
len: 15
abundance: .
j_gene: TRBJ1-3
v_gene: TRBV7-8

CDR3aa: CAWSPRGLAGSVFGSNEQFF
CDR3nt: TGTGCCTGGAGTCCCCGGGGACTAGCGGGGAGTGTTTTTGGAAGCAATGAGCAGTTCTTC
d_gene: TRBD2
len: 20
abundance: few
j_gene: TRBJ2-1
v_gene: TRBV30

CDR3aa: CASRHTGTDTQYF
CDR3nt: TGTGCCAGTAGACACACAGGCACAGATACGCAGTATTTT
d_gene: .
len: 13
abundance: few
j_gene: TRBJ2-3
v_gene: TRBV19

CDR3aa: CASRQGASEKLFF
CDR3nt: TGCGCCAGCCGACAGGGGGCCAGTGAAAAACTGTTTTTT
d_gene: TRBD1
len: 13
abundance: .
j_gene: TRBJ1-4
v_gene: TRBV5-1

CDR3aa: CASSLDAGQYNEQFF
CDR3nt: TGTGCCAGCAGCTTAGACGCGGGGCAGTACAATGAGCAGTTCTTC
d_gene: .
len: 15
abundance: .
j_gene: TRBJ2-1
v_gene: TRBV11-2

CDR3aa: CASSPDPSRETQYF
CDR3nt: TGTGCCAGCAGCCCAGACCCTAGCCGGGAGACCCAGTACTTC
d_gene: .
len: 14
abundance: .
j_gene: TRBJ2-5
v_gene: TRBV5-5

CDR3aa: CASSYRGGGDEKLFF
CDR3nt: TGTGCCAGCAGTTACCGTGGTGGGGGCGATGAAAAACTGTTTTTT
d_gene: .
len: 15
abundance: .
j_gene: TRBJ1-4
v_gene: TRBV6-5

CDR3aa: CASTPPGTANSPLHF
CDR3nt: TGTGCCAGCACCCCCCCCGGGACAGCGAATTCACCCCTCCACTTT
d_gene: TRBD1
len: 15
abundance: .
j_gene: TRBJ1-6
v_gene: TRBV7-2

CDR3aa: CASSLRQGNTGELFF
CDR3nt: TGTGCCAGCAGCTTAAGACAGGGAAACACCGGGGAGCTGTTTTTT
d_gene: TRBD1
len: 15
abundance: .
j_gene: TRBJ2-2
v_gene: TRBV11-1

CDR3aa: CASSPPGQGANVLTF
CDR3nt: TGTGCCAGCTCACCTCCAGGGCAAGGGGCCAACGTCCTGACTTTC
d_gene: .
len: 15
abundance: .
j_gene: TRBJ2-6
v_gene: TRBV18

CDR3aa: CASSQRQGPGYGYTF
CDR3nt: TGTGCCAGCAGCCAACGACAGGGCCCTGGGTATGGCTACACCTTC
d_gene: TRBD1
len: 15
abundance: .
j_gene: TRBJ1-2
v_gene: TRBV3-1/TRBV3-2

CDR3aa: CASSPYLQGRSYEQYF
CDR3nt: TGCGCCAGCAGCCCCTACCTGCAGGGGCGATCCTACGAGCAGTACTTC
d_gene: .
len: 16
abundance: .
j_gene: TRBJ2-7
v_gene: TRBV4-1

CDR3aa: CASSPPGGTEAFF
CDR3nt: TGTGCCAGTAGTCCACCCGGGGGCACTGAAGCTTTCTTT
d_gene: .
len: 13
abundance: .
j_gene: TRBJ1-1
v_gene: TRBV19

CDR3aa: CASSQEAYLSGNTIYF
CDR3nt: TGTGCCAGCAGCCAAGAAGCATACCTCTCTGGAAACACCATATATTTT
d_gene: .
len: 16
abundance: once
j_gene: TRBJ1-3
v_gene: TRBV3-1/TRBV3-2

CDR3aa: CASKQGGGYTF
CDR3nt: TGTGCCAGCAAACAGGGCGGTGGCTACACCTTC
d_gene: .
len: 11
abundance: once
j_gene: TRBJ1-2
v_gene: TRBV12-3/TRBV12-4

CDR3aa: CASSSGKHEQYF
CDR3nt: TGTGCCAGCAGTTCAGGGAAGCACGAGCAGTACTTC
d_gene: .
len: 12
abundance: .
j_gene: TRBJ2-7
v_gene: TRBV12-3/TRBV12-4

CDR3aa: CASSRRQGWDTQYF
CDR3nt: TGTGCCAGCAGCCGTCGGCAGGGCTGGGATACGCAGTATTTT
d_gene: .
len: 14
abundance: .
j_gene: TRBJ2-3
v_gene: TRBV3-1/TRBV3-2